The 27 T cell receptor beta chains reported below all come from one sample, sequenced in a study of CD8 T cells in Susac syndrome. When the RNA was reverse transcribed, random hexamers were used with an input of about 0.5 to 1 ug. One entry per CDR3 protein results from TCRdb running MiXCR on the immunoSEQ multiplex PCR reads. The sample has 150,000 or so distinct CDR3 sequences; around 94% are singletons. The specimen was CD4+ T cells from PBMCs. The receptors come from a human donor in good health.

This chain links TRBV15 with TRBJ1-4; D not resolved. The V end was cut by 0 bases, the J end by 8 bases, with 4 bases between. Germline V gives CDR1 LNHNV, CDR2 YYDKDF (reference sequence). CDR3 length equals 12 residues. This CDR3 is CATSREKEKLFF. CDR3 sequence (DNA): TGTGCCACCAGCAGAGAGAAGGAAAAACTGTTTTTT.

The chain uses TRBV7-9 and TRBJ2-7; the match to TRBD2 covers 15 bases. J was trimmed by 4 bases and V by 5 bases; bases with no gene match: 6. Looked up from germline, CDR1 is SEHNR and CDR2 is FQNEAQ (reference sequence). CDR3 length: 16 residues. The chain's CDR3 is CASSDSGTSGGYEQYF. In DNA, the CDR3 is TGTGCCAGCAGCGACTCCGGGACTAGCGGGGGGTACGAGCAGTACTTC.

V usage is TRBV7-9 and J usage is TRBJ2-1, with a weak D call TRBD1 (6 bases). CDR3 length: 13 residues. Germline-derived CDR1 and CDR2 are SEHNR and FQNEAQ (reference sequence). V was pared by 5 bases and J by 4 bases, with 9 bases between. CDR3 loop: CASSTGQYNEQFF. The CDR3 coding sequence is TGTGCCAGCAGCACCGGACAGTACAATGAGCAGTTCTTC.

The chain joins TRBV4-1 to TRBJ2-7; a weak D match, TRBD1 (5 bases). The CDR3 is 15 residues long. Trimming left V 0 bases short and J 2 bases short, with 11 bases between. CDR1 MGHRA and CDR2 YSYEKL come from the germline V gene. CDR3 DNA: TGCGCCAGCAGCCAAGAAGGGGTCAGTACCTACGAGCAGTACTTC. Translating gives CASSQEGVSTYEQYF.

V is TRBV12-3 or TRBV12-4 and J is TRBJ2-1; possible D gene TRBD2, 5 bases. V shed 4 bases and J shed 4 bases, with 11 bases lying between them. CDR3 size: 14 residues. The CDR3 region is CASSSREGYNEQFF. The CDR3 DNA is TGTGCCAGCAGTTCTCGGGAAGGGTACAATGAGCAGTTCTTC.

The chain uses TRBV9 and TRBJ2-1; D is undetermined. In germline, CDR1 is SGDLS, CDR2 YYNGEE. V lost 4 bases, J lost 2 bases, and 10 bases lay in between. This CDR3 has 14 residues. The DNA of the CDR3 is TGTGCCAGCAGCCCCAGTTCCCCCTACAATGAGCAGTTCTTC. Translating gives CASSPSSPYNEQFF.

The chain carries TRBV24-1 and TRBJ2-2; the D is unclear. With 5 bases removed from V and 1 base from J, the gap between germline ends came to 4 bases. Germline CDR1 KGHDR, CDR2 SFDVKD. The CDR3 loop spans 13 amino acids. The CDR3 region has the DNA TGTGCCACCAGTGGTGGGAACACCGGGGAGCTGTTTTTT. It is translated as CATSGGNTGELFF.

In this sample, this clonotype turned up once. J is TRBJ1-4 and V is TRBV29-1; no definite D call. The CDR3 spans 13 residues. The germline V gene encodes CDR1 SQVTM and CDR2 ANQGSEA. V gave up 7 bases and J gave up 3 bases, with 12 bases separating them. DNA of the CDR3: TGCAGCGGGGCCGTTTATGCTAATGAAAAACTGTTTTTT. Its protein is CSGAVYANEKLFF.

This chain joins TRBV20-1 and TRBJ2-3, with 8 bases that match TRBD2. There are 16 residues in the CDR3. Germline V CDR1 and CDR2: DFQATT, SNEGSKA (reference sequence). The trim removed 4 bases at V and 4 bases at J, leaving 13 bases unmatched. This chain's CDR3 is CSATPIRRGDADTQYF. In nucleotides, the CDR3 is TGCAGTGCTACCCCGATCCGGCGGGGGGATGCAGATACGCAGTATTTT.

The chain recombines TRBV12-3 or TRBV12-4 with TRBJ1-6; perhaps TRBD1 as D (5 bases). Trimming stripped 6 bases from V and 7 bases from J, with 13 bases between. The CDR3 is 14 amino acids. CDR3 sequence: CASRLPGRNSPLHF. The CDR3 nucleotides read TGTGCCAGCAGACTCCCAGGGAGAAATTCACCCCTCCACTTT.

The V call is TRBV20-1, the J call TRBJ2-1; D could derive from TRBD1 or TRBD2 (5 bases each). V lost 6 bases to trimming and J lost 4 bases, with 13 bases between them. The CDR3 totals 13 residues. Germline-derived CDR1 and CDR2 are DFQATT and SNEGSKA (reference sequence). CDR3 DNA sequence: TGCAGTGCCACGGGGCGCCGTTACAATGAGCAGTTCTTC. Its protein is CSATGRRYNEQFF.

CDR3 residues: CASRNRVDTEAFF. The CDR3 region has the DNA TGTGCCAGTAGGAACAGGGTTGACACTGAAGCTTTCTTT. The chain is built from TRBV12-3 or TRBV12-4 and TRBJ1-1, with D perhaps matching TRBD1 (6 bases). Trimming stripped 9 bases from V and 3 bases from J, with 14 bases between. The CDR3 consists of 13 residues.

The rearrangement joins TRBV2 to TRBJ1-1, with a tentative D call TRBD1 (5 bases). Germline CDR1 is SNHLY and CDR2 is FYNNEI. The CDR3 has 13 amino acids. V was clipped by 6 bases and J by 7 bases, with 15 bases between them. In DNA, the CDR3 is TGTGCCAGCAGCCCTCCAGGGAGGGGTGAAGCTTTCTTT. Translated, it gives CASSPPGRGEAFF.

The rearrangement joins TRBV29-1 to TRBJ2-1; 9 nucleotides match TRBD1. V trimming: 6 bases; J trimming: 4 bases; junction bases outside the gene matches: 16. CDR3 length: 17 residues. Germline-derived CDR1 and CDR2 are SQVTM and ANQGSEA. CDR3 sequence reads: CSVPGQGRIESYNEQFF. In DNA form, the CDR3 reads TGCAGCGTCCCGGGACAGGGTCGAATTGAATCGTACAATGAGCAGTTCTTC.

V usage is TRBV18 and J usage is TRBJ1-5, with D hard to call. CDR1 and CDR2 from the germline V gene are KGHSH and LQKENI. Deletions cut 6 bases from V and 3 bases from J, with 12 bases between. The CDR3 is 14 amino acids. DNA of the CDR3: TGTGCCAGCTCCCCGGACGGGAACAATCAGCCCCAGCATTTT. Residues: CASSPDGNNQPQHF.

V is TRBV6-5 and J is TRBJ1-1, with D hard to call. Trimming pared 2 bases from V and 1 base from J, leaving 5 bases between. The CDR3 contains 13 residues. Germline CDR1 MNHEY, CDR2 SVGAGI. The CDR3 nucleotides read TGTGCCAGCAGTTACGGCCGGAACACTGAAGCTTTCTTT. It specifies CASSYGRNTEAFF.

The rearrangement links TRBV5-4 to TRBJ1-2, with no clear D. V was clipped by 2 bases and J by 7 bases, with 6 bases between them. This CDR3 comprises 11 residues. Per germline, CDR1 SGHNT and CDR2 YYREEE (reference sequence). The CDR3 here is CASSFELGYTF. DNA of the CDR3: TGTGCCAGCAGCTTTGAACTTGGCTACACCTTC. The full variable domain, rest sourced from reference TRBV5-4 and TRBJ1-2, is ETGVTQSPTHLIKTRGQQVTLRCSSQSGHNTVSWYQQALGQGPQFIFQYYREEENGRGNFPPRFSGLQFPNYSSELNVNALELDDSALYLCASSFELGYTFGSGTRLTVV.

The CDR3 coding sequence is TGCAGTGCTAGAGACGGACGGATTGATTCACCCCTCCACTTT. Translated: CSARDGRIDSPLHF. V is TRBV20-1 and J is TRBJ1-6; D ambiguous. The CDR3 is 14 amino acids. V lost 0 bases and J 8 bases, leaving 11 bases between the germline ends. Germline V gene lookup returns CDR1 DFQATT and CDR2 SNEGSKA (reference sequence).

This chain links TRBV27 with TRBJ2-7; possibly TRBD2 for D (7 bases). CDR1 MNHEY and CDR2 SMNVEV come from the germline V gene (reference sequence). Trimming stripped 11 bases from V and 0 bases from J, with 23 bases between. This CDR3 has 16 amino acids. CDR3 nucleotide sequence: TGTGCCGTACAGAGGGGGAGGGTTAGCGACTCCTACGAGCAGTACTTC. Its translation: CAVQRGRVSDSYEQYF.

The genes are TRBV7-9 and TRBJ1-1; perhaps TRBD1 as D (5 bases). The CDR3 runs 14 residues. Germline CDR1 SEHNR, CDR2 FQNEAQ (reference sequence). Deletions cut 6 bases from V and 3 bases from J, with 14 bases between. CDR3 sequence reads: CASRKQAGDTEAFF. CDR3 sequence (DNA): TGTGCCAGCAGAAAACAGGCGGGGGACACTGAAGCTTTCTTT.

The CDR3 DNA is TGCAGCGCCACTACAGGGGGCGTGGAGGGCTACACCTTC. Translated, it gives CSATTGGVEGYTF. The chain links TRBV29-1 to TRBJ1-2; 9 nucleotides agree with TRBD1. This CDR3 has 13 amino acids. J gave up 8 bases and V 7 bases, and 11 bases lay outside the gene matches. The V gene's germline CDR1 is SQVTM and CDR2 ANQGSEA.

The V gene is TRBV2, the J gene TRBJ2-4; no firm D call. With 4 bases removed from V and 7 bases from J, the gap between germline ends came to 17 bases. This CDR3 region has 15 residues. Germline V CDR1 and CDR2: SNHLY, FYNNEI. The CDR3 DNA sequence: TGTGCCAGCAGTGGCTCCCTCCCTACCACGAACATTCAGTACTTC. Its protein is CASSGSLPTTNIQYF.

This chain uses TRBV2 with TRBJ2-2, with D possibly TRBD2 on 6 matching bases. Per the germline V gene, CDR1 is SNHLY and CDR2 is FYNNEI. This CDR3 contains 16 residues. V lost 4 bases and J lost 1, with 13 bases in between. The CDR3 protein is CASSVKGLRNTGELFF. The CDR3 coding sequence is TGTGCCAGCAGTGTCAAAGGACTAAGGAACACCGGGGAGCTGTTTTTT. The entire variable domain, with the rest obtained from reference TRBV2 and TRBJ2-2, is as follows: EPEVTQTPSHQVTQMGQEVILRCVPISNHLYFYWYRQILGQKVEFLVSFYNNEISEKSEIFDDQFSVERPDGSNFTLKIRSTKLEDSAMYFCASSVKGLRNTGELFFGEGSRLTVL.

This clonotype was seen more than once but under ten times. The gene calls are TRBV23-1 and TRBJ2-7; D ambiguous. TRBV23-1 is filed as an ORF, its function uncertain. The CDR3 is made up of 15 amino acids. The V gene lost 0 bases and the J gene lost 1 base, with 10 bases spanning the gap. CDR3 DNA sequence: TGCGCCAGCAGTCAATCGGGTGCGAGATCCTACGAGCAGTACTTC. It specifies CASSQSGARSYEQYF.

In its sample, this clonotype was seen once. The J gene is TRBJ2-7, the V gene TRBV20-1, with D uncertain. The length of the CDR3 is 12 residues. Trimming stripped 0 bases from V and 6 bases from J, with 9 bases between. In germline, CDR1 is DFQATT, CDR2 SNEGSKA (reference sequence). For the CDR3, the DNA is TGCAGTGCTAGAGACCCCAATTCCGAGCAGTACTTC. This codes for CSARDPNSEQYF.

V usage is TRBV4-2 and J usage is TRBJ2-1; D is perhaps TRBD1 or TRBD2 (5 bases each). The V gene lost 0 bases and the J gene lost 1 base, with 16 bases spanning the gap. The CDR3 totals 18 residues. The germline CDR1 and CDR2 sequences are LGHNA and YNFKEQ. CDR3 sequence reads: CASSQDAGQGGSYNEQFF. For the CDR3, the DNA is TGTGCCAGCAGCCAAGATGCCGGGCAGGGCGGGTCCTACAATGAGCAGTTCTTC.

The gene calls are TRBV4-3 and TRBJ2-3; 8 bases align to TRBD2. Germline CDR1 reads LGHNA; CDR2 reads YSLEER. The V and J ends lost 0 bases and 6 bases, in that order; junction bases with no gene match: 8. CDR3 length equals 16 residues. The CDR3 spells CASSQDQRGKGDTQYF. CDR3 DNA: TGCGCCAGCAGCCAAGACCAGCGGGGGAAAGGGGATACGCAGTATTTT.